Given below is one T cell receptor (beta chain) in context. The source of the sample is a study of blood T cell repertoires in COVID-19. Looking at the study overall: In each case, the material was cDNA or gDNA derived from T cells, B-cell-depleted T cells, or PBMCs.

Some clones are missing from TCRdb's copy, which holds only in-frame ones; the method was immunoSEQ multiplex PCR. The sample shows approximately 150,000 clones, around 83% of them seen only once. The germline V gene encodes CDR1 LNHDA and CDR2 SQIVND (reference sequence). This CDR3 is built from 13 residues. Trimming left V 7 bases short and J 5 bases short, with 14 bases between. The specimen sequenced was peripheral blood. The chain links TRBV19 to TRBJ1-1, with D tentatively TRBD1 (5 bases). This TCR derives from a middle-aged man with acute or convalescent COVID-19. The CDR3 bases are TGTGCCAGTAATAGACAGTTAAGGACTGAAGCTTTCTTT. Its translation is CASNRQLRTEAFF.